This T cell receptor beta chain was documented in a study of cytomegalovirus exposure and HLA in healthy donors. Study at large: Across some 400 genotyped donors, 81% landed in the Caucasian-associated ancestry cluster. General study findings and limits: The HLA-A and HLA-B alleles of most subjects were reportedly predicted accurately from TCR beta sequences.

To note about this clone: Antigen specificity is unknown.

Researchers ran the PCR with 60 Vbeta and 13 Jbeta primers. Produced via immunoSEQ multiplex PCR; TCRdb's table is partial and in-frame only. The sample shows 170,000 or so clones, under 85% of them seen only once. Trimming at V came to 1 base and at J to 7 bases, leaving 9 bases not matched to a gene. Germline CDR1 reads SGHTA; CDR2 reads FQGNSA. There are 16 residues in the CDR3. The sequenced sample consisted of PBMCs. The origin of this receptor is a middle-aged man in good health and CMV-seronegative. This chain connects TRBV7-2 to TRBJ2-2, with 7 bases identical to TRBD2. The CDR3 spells CASSLVTSSTHGELFF. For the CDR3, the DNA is TGTGCCAGCAGCTTAGTGACTAGCAGCACTCACGGGGAGCTGTTTTTT.